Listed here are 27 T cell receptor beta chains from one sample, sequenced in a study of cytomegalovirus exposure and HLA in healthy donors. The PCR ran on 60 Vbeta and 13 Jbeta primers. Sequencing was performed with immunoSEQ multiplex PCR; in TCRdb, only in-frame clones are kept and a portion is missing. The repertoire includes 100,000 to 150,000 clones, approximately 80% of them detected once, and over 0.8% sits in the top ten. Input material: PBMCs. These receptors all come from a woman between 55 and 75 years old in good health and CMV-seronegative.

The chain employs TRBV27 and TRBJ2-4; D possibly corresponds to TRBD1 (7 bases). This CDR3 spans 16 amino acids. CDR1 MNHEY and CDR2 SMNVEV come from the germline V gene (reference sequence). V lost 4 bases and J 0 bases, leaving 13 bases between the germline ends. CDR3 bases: TGTGCCAGCAGTTCCTACAGGGGACTAGCCAAAAACATTCAGTACTTC. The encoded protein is CASSSYRGLAKNIQYF.

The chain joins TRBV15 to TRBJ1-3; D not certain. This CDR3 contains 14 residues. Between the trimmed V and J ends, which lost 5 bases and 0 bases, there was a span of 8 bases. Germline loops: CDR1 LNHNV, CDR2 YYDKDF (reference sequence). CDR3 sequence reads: CATSSGLSGNTIYF. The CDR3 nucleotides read TGTGCCACCAGCTCAGGTCTCTCTGGAAACACCATATATTTT.

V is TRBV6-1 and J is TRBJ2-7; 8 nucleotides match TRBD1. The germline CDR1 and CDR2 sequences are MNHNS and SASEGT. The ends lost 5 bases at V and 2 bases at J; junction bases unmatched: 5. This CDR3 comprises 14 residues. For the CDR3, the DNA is TGTGCCAGCAGTACGACAGGGGTCCCCTACGAGCAGTACTTC. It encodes CASSTTGVPYEQYF.

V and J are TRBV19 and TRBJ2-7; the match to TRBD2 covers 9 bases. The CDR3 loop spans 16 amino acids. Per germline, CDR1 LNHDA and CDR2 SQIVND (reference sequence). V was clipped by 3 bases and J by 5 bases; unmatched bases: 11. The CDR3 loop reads CASSIRGGARVDEQYF. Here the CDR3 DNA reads TGTGCCAGTAGTATCCGCGGGGGGGCACGGGTCGACGAGCAGTACTTC.

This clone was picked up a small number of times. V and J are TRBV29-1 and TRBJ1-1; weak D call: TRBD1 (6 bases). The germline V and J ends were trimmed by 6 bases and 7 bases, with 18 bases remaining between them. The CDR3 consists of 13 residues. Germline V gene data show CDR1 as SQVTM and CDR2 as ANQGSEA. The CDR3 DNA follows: TGCAGCGTGCCAAAGGGGACACCTTTTGAAGCTTTCTTT. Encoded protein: CSVPKGTPFEAFF.

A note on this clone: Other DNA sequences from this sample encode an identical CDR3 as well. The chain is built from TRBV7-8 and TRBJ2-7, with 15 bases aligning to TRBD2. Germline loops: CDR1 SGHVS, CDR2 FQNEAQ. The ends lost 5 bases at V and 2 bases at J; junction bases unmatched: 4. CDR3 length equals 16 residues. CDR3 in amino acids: CASSQWTSGRAYEQYF. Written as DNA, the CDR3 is TGTGCCAGCAGCCAATGGACTAGCGGGAGGGCCTACGAGCAGTACTTC. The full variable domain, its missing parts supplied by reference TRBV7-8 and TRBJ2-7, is GAGVSQSPRYKVAKRGQDVALRCDPISGHVSLFWYQQALGQGPEFLTYFQNEAQLDKSGLPSDRFFAERPEGSVSTLKIQRTQQEDSAVYLCASSQWTSGRAYEQYFGPGTRLTVT.

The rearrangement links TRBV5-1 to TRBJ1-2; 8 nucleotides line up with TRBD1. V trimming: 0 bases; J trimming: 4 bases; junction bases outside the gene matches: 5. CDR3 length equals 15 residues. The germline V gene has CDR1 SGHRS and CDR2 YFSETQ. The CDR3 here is CASSLEGQGGYGYTF. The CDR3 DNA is TGCGCCAGCAGCTTGGAAGGACAGGGAGGCTATGGCTACACCTTC.

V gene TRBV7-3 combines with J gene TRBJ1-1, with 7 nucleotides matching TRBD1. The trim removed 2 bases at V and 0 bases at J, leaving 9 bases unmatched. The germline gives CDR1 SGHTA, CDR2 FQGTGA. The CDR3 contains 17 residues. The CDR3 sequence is CASSLQGTARMNTEAFF. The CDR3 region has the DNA TGTGCCAGCAGCTTACAAGGGACAGCCCGCATGAACACTGAAGCTTTCTTT.

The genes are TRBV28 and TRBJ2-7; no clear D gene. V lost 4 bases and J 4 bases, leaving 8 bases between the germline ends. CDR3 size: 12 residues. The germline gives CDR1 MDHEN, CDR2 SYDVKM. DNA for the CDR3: TGTGCCAGCAGTTCGCAGCGATACGAGCAGTACTTC. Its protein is CASSSQRYEQYF.

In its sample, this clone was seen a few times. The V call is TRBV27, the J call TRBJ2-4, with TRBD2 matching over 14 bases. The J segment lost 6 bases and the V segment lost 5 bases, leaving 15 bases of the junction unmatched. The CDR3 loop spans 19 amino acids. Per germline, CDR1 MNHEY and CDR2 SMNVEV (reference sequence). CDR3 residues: CASSQVPPTSGREGNIQYF. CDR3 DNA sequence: TGTGCCAGCAGTCAAGTTCCCCCGACTAGCGGGAGGGAGGGAAACATTCAGTACTTC.

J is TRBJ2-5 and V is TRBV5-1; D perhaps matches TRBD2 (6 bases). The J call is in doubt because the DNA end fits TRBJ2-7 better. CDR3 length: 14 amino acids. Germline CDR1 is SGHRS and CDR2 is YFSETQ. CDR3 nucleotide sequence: TGCGCCAGCAGCAGAATCGGGAGTGTCTACGAGCAGTACTTC. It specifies CASSRIGSVYEQYF.

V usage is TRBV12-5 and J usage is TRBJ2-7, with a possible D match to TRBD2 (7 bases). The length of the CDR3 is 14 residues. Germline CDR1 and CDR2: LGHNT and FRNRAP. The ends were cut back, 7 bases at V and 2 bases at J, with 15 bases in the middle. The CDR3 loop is CASAEGGSAYEQYF. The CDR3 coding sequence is TGTGCTAGTGCCGAGGGGGGGAGCGCCTACGAGCAGTACTTC.

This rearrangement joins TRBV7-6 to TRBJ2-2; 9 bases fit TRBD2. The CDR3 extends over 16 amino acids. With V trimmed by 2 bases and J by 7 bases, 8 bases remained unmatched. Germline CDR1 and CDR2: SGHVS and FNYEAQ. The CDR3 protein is CASSLQPSGAGGELFF. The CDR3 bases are TGTGCCAGCAGCTTACAGCCTAGCGGGGCGGGCGGGGAGCTGTTTTTT.

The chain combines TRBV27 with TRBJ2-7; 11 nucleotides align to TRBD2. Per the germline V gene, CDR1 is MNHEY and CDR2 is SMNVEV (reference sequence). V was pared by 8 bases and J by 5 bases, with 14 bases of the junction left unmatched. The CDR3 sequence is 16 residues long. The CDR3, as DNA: TGTGCCAGCTCCCGGGATAGCGGGAGGGCTAGCGACGAGCAGTACTTC. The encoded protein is CASSRDSGRASDEQYF.

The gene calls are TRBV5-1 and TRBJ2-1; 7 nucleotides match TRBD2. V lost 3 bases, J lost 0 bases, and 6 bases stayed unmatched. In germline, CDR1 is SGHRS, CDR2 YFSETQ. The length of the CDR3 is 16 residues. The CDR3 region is CASSSGLGSSYNEQFF. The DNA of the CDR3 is TGCGCCAGCAGCTCTGGACTAGGAAGCTCCTACAATGAGCAGTTCTTC. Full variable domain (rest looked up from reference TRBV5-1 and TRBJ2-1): KAGVTQTPRYLIKTRGQQVTLSCSPISGHRSVSWYQQTPGQGLQFLFEYFSETQRNKGNFPGRFSGRQFSNSRSEMNVSTLELGDSALYLCASSSGLGSSYNEQFFGPGTRLTVL.

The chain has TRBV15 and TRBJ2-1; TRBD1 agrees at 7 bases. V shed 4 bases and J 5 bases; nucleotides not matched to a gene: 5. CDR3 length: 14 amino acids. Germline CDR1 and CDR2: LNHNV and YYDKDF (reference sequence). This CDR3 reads CATSTLDRNNEQFF. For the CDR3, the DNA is TGTGCCACCAGCACCTTGGACAGGAACAATGAGCAGTTCTTC.

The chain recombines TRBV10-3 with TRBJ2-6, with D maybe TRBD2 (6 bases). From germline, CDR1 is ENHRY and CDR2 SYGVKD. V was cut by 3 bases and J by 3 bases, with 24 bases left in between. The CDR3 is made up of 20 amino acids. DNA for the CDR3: TGTGCCATCAGTGAATTGCTGAGTGGGGGTGGGGGGTATGGGGCCAACGTCCTGACTTTC. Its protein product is CAISELLSGGGGYGANVLTF.

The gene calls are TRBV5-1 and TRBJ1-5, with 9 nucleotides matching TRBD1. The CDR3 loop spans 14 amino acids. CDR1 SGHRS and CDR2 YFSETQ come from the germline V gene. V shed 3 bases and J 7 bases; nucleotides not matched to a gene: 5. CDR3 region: CASSSGTGNQPQHF. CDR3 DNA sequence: TGCGCCAGCAGCTCGGGGACAGGGAACCAGCCCCAGCATTTT.

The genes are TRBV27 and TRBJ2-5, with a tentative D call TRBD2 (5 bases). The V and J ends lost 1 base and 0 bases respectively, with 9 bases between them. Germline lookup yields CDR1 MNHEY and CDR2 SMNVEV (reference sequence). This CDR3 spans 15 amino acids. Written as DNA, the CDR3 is TGTGCCAGCAGTTTATTGGGCGGGTACCAAGAGACCCAGTACTTC. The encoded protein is CASSLLGGYQETQYF.

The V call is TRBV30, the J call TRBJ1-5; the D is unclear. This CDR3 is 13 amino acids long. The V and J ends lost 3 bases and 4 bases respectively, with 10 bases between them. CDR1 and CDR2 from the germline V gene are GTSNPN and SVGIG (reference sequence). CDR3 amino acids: CAWSNAQNQPQHF. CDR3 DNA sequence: TGTGCCTGGAGCAATGCCCAGAATCAGCCCCAGCATTTT. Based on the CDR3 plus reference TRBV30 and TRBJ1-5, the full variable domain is SQTIHQWPATLVQPVGSPLSLECTVEGTSNPNLYWYRQAAGRGLQLLFYSVGIGQISSEVPQNLSASRPQDRQFILSSKKLLLSDSGFYLCAWSNAQNQPQHFGDGTRLSIL.

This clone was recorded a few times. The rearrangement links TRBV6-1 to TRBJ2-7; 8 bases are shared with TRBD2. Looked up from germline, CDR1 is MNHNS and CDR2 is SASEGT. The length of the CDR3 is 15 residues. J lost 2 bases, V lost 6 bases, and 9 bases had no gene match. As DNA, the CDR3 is TGTGCCAGCAGAGAAATTAGCGGGGACGCCTACGAGCAGTACTTC. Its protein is CASREISGDAYEQYF.

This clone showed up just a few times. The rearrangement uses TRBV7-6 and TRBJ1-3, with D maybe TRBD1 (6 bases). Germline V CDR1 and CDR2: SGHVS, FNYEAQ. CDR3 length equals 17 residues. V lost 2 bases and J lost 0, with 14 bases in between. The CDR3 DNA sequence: TGTGCCAGCAGCTTATTTACCGGACAGAGCTCTGGAAACACCATATATTTT. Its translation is CASSLFTGQSSGNTIYF.

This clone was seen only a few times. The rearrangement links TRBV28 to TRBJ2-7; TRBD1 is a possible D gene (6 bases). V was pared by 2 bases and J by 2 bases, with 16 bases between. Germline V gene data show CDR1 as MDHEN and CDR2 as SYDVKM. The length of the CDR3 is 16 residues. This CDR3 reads CASSLAGTQFAYEQYF. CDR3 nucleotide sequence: TGTGCCAGCAGTTTAGCCGGGACACAGTTTGCCTACGAGCAGTACTTC.

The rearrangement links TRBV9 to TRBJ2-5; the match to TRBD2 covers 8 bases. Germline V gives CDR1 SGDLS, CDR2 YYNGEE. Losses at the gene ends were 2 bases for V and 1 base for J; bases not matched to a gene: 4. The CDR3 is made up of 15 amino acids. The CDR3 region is CASSVGGGSQETQYF. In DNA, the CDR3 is TGTGCCAGCAGCGTGGGCGGGGGGTCCCAAGAGACCCAGTACTTC.

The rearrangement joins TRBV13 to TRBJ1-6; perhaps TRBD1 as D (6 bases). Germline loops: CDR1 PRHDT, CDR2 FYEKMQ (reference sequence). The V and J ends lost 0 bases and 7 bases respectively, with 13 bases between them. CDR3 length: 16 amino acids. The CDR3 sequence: CASSLGVGTLNSPLHF. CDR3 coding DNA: TGTGCCAGCAGCTTAGGGGTAGGGACACTGAATTCACCCCTCCACTTT.

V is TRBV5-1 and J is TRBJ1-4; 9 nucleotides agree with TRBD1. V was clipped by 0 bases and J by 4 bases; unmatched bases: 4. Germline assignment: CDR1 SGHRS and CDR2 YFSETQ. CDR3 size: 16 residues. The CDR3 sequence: CASSLGRQGVNEKLFF. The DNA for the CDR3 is TGCGCCAGCAGCTTGGGGAGACAGGGGGTTAATGAAAAACTGTTTTTT. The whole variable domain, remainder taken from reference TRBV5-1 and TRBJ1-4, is KAGVTQTPRYLIKTRGQQVTLSCSPISGHRSVSWYQQTPGQGLQFLFEYFSETQRNKGNFPGRFSGRQFSNSRSEMNVSTLELGDSALYLCASSLGRQGVNEKLFFGSGTQLSVL.

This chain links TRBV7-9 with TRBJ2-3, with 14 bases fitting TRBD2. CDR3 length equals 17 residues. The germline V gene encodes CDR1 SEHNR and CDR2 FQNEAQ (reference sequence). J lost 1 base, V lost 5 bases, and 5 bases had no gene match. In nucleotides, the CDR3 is TGTGCCAGCAGCCCCCCGGGACTAGCGGGGGGCACAGATACGCAGTATTTT. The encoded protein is CASSPPGLAGGTDTQYF.